A selection of T cell receptor beta chains follows, all from one sample in a study of technical replicates of blood from a handful of donors. Assay: immunoSEQ multiplex PCR; the TCRdb copy retains only in-frame clones and omits some. The table shows some 13,000 clones, with roughly 94% occurring only once. Sequences were obtained from PBMCs. These receptors all come from a human donor in good health. Both conserved end residues are part of each CDR3. Fields, in order: J gene, D gene, clone size, V gene, CDR3 DNA, CDR3 protein. D genes are given only for firm matches. Some rows mark clone size as missing; the rest say once, few, many or name a class of expanded clone.

J: TRBJ2-7
D: -
size: -
V: TRBV5-1
DNA: TGCGCCAGCAGCTTGGTTTCCAGGGGCTACGAGCAGTACTTC
CDR3: CASSLVSRGYEQYF

J: TRBJ2-1
D: -
size: -
V: TRBV11-3
DNA: TGTGCCAGCAGCTTAACCGAGGTAACTGAGCAGTTCTTC
CDR3: CASSLTEVTEQFF

J: TRBJ2-3
D: TRBD2
size: -
V: TRBV7-3
DNA: TGTGCCAGCAGCTCGACAGCGGGAAGCACAGATACGCAGTATTTT
CDR3: CASSSTAGSTDTQYF

J: TRBJ1-5
D: TRBD1
size: few
V: TRBV7-2
DNA: TGTGCCAGCAGCTTCGGGACAGGAGGTCAGCCCCAGCATTTT
CDR3: CASSFGTGGQPQHF

J: TRBJ1-3
D: -
size: once
V: TRBV7-4
DNA: TGTGCCAGCTGCCGGCGGGGGACTCCTATCCCATCTGGAAACACCATATATTTT
CDR3: CASCRRGTPIPSGNTIYF

J: TRBJ2-7
D: TRBD2
size: -
V: TRBV5-4
DNA: TGTGCCAGCAGCCTGGGCGGGACTAGCGGAACCTACGAGCAGTACTTC
CDR3: CASSLGGTSGTYEQYF

J: TRBJ2-1
D: -
size: -
V: TRBV5-6
DNA: TGTGCCAGCAGCTTGGGGGCCGACGAGTATGGGTACAATGAGCAGTTCTTC
CDR3: CASSLGADEYGYNEQFF

J: TRBJ2-7
D: TRBD1
size: once
V: TRBV19
DNA: TGTGCCAGTAGTGCCGACAGGGGGCGGGTCGAGCAGTACTTC
CDR3: CASSADRGRVEQYF

J: TRBJ1-1
D: TRBD1
size: -
V: TRBV30
DNA: TGTGCCTGGAGTCAGGGGGCCGGGACTGAAGCTTTCTTT
CDR3: CAWSQGAGTEAFF

J: TRBJ2-1
D: -
size: -
V: TRBV5-1
DNA: TGCGCCAGCAGCTTGGAACGCAGACAGCTCAATGAGCAGTTCTTC
CDR3: CASSLERRQLNEQFF

J: TRBJ1-2
D: -
size: -
V: TRBV27
DNA: TGTGCCAGCAGCATTACTTACGACTATGGCTACACCTTC
CDR3: CASSITYDYGYTF

J: TRBJ2-5
D: TRBD1
size: -
V: TRBV4-2
DNA: TGTGCCAGCAGCCAAACCTCAGGGGGAATAGAGACCCAGTACTTC
CDR3: CASSQTSGGIETQYF

J: TRBJ2-1
D: TRBD2
size: once
V: TRBV5-1
DNA: TGCGCCAGCAGCTTACCGGGACTAGCGGGTTCTCATGAGCAGTTCTTC
CDR3: CASSLPGLAGSHEQFF

J: TRBJ2-3
D: -
size: -
V: TRBV13
DNA: TGTGCCAGCAGCTTAGGCCTCACAGATACGCAGTATTTT
CDR3: CASSLGLTDTQYF

J: TRBJ2-3
D: -
size: -
V: TRBV2
DNA: TGTGCCACCCCAAACGGGGAGGCGGGAAGGGATGCAGATACGCAGTATTTT
CDR3: CATPNGEAGRDADTQYF

J: TRBJ2-3
D: -
size: -
V: TRBV7-3
DNA: TGTGCCAGCAGTTCTACAGGGGGGGGTACGCAGTATTTT
CDR3: CASSSTGGGTQYF

J: TRBJ1-1
D: -
size: -
V: TRBV27
DNA: TGTGCCAGCAGTATCCAACGGATCCCACACGGGGAAGCTTTCTTT
CDR3: CASSIQRIPHGEAFF

J: TRBJ2-5
D: TRBD1
size: -
V: TRBV5-1
DNA: TGCGCCAGCACCCAAGGACAGGGTGGGGGAGAGACCCAGTACTTC
CDR3: CASTQGQGGGETQYF

J: TRBJ1-3
D: TRBD1
size: -
V: TRBV30
DNA: TGTGCCCTCCAGGACAGGGGGACCGGAAACACCATATATTTT
CDR3: CALQDRGTGNTIYF

J: TRBJ2-5
D: TRBD2
size: -
V: TRBV9
DNA: TGTGCCAGCAGCGTAGCTGCCGCGGGAGGCGGGGAGACCCAGTACTTC
CDR3: CASSVAAAGGGETQYF

J: TRBJ1-3
D: TRBD1
size: -
V: TRBV27
DNA: TGTGCCAGCAGGAGACAGGGCAGAGGAAACACCATATATTTT
CDR3: CASRRQGRGNTIYF

J: TRBJ2-7
D: -
size: -
V: TRBV11-2
DNA: TGTGCCAGCAGCTTAGTTGGCGGTACCTACGAGCAGTACTTC
CDR3: CASSLVGGTYEQYF

J: TRBJ2-7
D: -
size: -
V: TRBV7-9
DNA: TGTGCCAGCAGCTTAGACCCTAAGACTGGAAGTGACTTC
CDR3: CASSLDPKTGSDF

J: TRBJ1-1
D: -
size: -
V: TRBV6-5
DNA: TGTGCCAGCAGTAGGGACAAGGACACTGAAGCTTTCTTT
CDR3: CASSRDKDTEAFF

J: TRBJ2-1
D: -
size: once
V: TRBV12-1
DNA: TGTGCCAGCAGCTTGCCGGGACTAGCTGGCAAGGACAATGAGCAGTTCTTC
CDR3: CASSLPGLAGKDNEQFF

J: TRBJ1-2
D: TRBD1
size: -
V: TRBV19
DNA: TGTGCCAGTACCCCACAGGGGGCGAGCGGCTACACCTTC
CDR3: CASTPQGASGYTF

J: TRBJ2-7
D: TRBD2
size: -
V: TRBV11-2
DNA: TGTGCCAGCAGCGCGACTAGCGGGAGTTACGAGCAGTACTTC
CDR3: CASSATSGSYEQYF

J: TRBJ1-2
D: -
size: -
V: TRBV15
DNA: TGTGCCACCAGCTCGGGGGACGGTGGCTATGGCTACACCTTC
CDR3: CATSSGDGGYGYTF

J: TRBJ2-7
D: TRBD1
size: -
V: TRBV15
DNA: TGTGCCACCAGCAGAGATAACAGGGGAAACGAGCAGTACTTC
CDR3: CATSRDNRGNEQYF

J: TRBJ1-2
D: -
size: once
V: TRBV5-1
DNA: TGCGCCAGCAGCCCCCAGGTAACCTATGGCTACACCTTC
CDR3: CASSPQVTYGYTF

J: TRBJ1-2
D: TRBD1
size: -
V: TRBV5-4
DNA: TGTGCCAGCAGCCCCGGACAGGTCCAATCTTATGGCTACACCTTC
CDR3: CASSPGQVQSYGYTF

J: TRBJ1-5
D: -
size: -
V: TRBV27
DNA: TGTGCCAGCAGGCTTTATTCCCTCGGGGAGATCCAGCCCCAGCATTTT
CDR3: CASRLYSLGEIQPQHF

J: TRBJ2-1
D: TRBD2
size: once
V: TRBV5-1
DNA: TGCGCCAGCAGCAGCGGGACTAGCGGGAATGAGCAGTTCTTC
CDR3: CASSSGTSGNEQFF

J: TRBJ2-4
D: -
size: -
V: TRBV29-1
DNA: TGCAGCGTTGAAGTCAGGGCTCTAGCCAAAAACATTCAGTACTTC
CDR3: CSVEVRALAKNIQYF

J: TRBJ2-5
D: TRBD2
size: -
V: TRBV27
DNA: TGTGCCAGCTGGGGGACTACCCAAGAGACCCAGTACTTC
CDR3: CASWGTTQETQYF

J: TRBJ1-1
D: -
size: -
V: TRBV18
DNA: TGTGCCAGCTCACCCGGACAGACTGAAGCTTTCTTT
CDR3: CASSPGQTEAFF

J: TRBJ2-2
D: TRBD2
size: -
V: TRBV9
DNA: TGTGCCAGCAGCTTACGGAGCGGGAAGGACACCGGGGAGCTGTTTTTT
CDR3: CASSLRSGKDTGELFF

J: TRBJ1-3
D: TRBD1
size: -
V: TRBV4-1
DNA: TGCGCCAGCAGCCAAGATCTTGGGTACAGGGGGCCAGGAAACACCATATATTTT
CDR3: CASSQDLGYRGPGNTIYF

J: TRBJ1-2
D: -
size: -
V: TRBV11-2
DNA: TGTGCCAGCAGCTTACACTTTAACTATGGCTACACCTTC
CDR3: CASSLHFNYGYTF

J: TRBJ2-3
D: TRBD2
size: -
V: TRBV5-1
DNA: TGCGCCAGCAGCTTGGGCGGGACTAGCGGCACAGATACGCAGTATTTT
CDR3: CASSLGGTSGTDTQYF

J: TRBJ1-5
D: -
size: -
V: TRBV30
DNA: TGTGCCTGGAGTGTCGACTCCAATCAGCCCCAGCATTTT
CDR3: CAWSVDSNQPQHF

J: TRBJ2-7
D: -
size: -
V: TRBV19
DNA: TGTGCCACCCAAAGGGACAACTCCTACGAGCAGTACTTC
CDR3: CATQRDNSYEQYF

J: TRBJ1-1
D: -
size: -
V: TRBV2
DNA: TGTGCCAGCAGGGGAGACAAGCTGAACACTGAAGCTTTCTTT
CDR3: CASRGDKLNTEAFF

J: TRBJ1-2
D: -
size: once
V: TRBV19
DNA: TGTGCCAGTAGTAGCCGAGGAAAAGAAGGCGGCTACACCTTC
CDR3: CASSSRGKEGGYTF

J: TRBJ2-7
D: TRBD2
size: -
V: TRBV5-1
DNA: TGCGCCAGCAGCTTTAGCGGGGCGAACTACGAGCAGTACTTC
CDR3: CASSFSGANYEQYF

J: TRBJ2-5
D: TRBD1
size: -
V: TRBV11-1
DNA: TGTGCCAGCAGCTTGCATGTTTTGGGACAGGGAAAAGAGACCCAGTACTTC
CDR3: CASSLHVLGQGKETQYF

J: TRBJ2-7
D: -
size: -
V: TRBV11-3
DNA: TGTGCCAGCAGCCAGTACAGGAACGAGCAGTACTTC
CDR3: CASSQYRNEQYF

J: TRBJ2-7
D: -
size: -
V: TRBV28
DNA: TGTGCCAGCAGTTTATACAGGAAAGCCTACGAGCAGTACTTC
CDR3: CASSLYRKAYEQYF

J: TRBJ1-1
D: TRBD1
size: -
V: TRBV6-6
DNA: TGTGCCAGCAGTACACCCCGGGACAGGGATAACACTGAAGCTTTCTTT
CDR3: CASSTPRDRDNTEAFF

J: TRBJ2-1
D: TRBD1
size: -
V: TRBV7-9
DNA: TGTGCCAGCAGCCCTCCGGGACAGGGCCCCAATGAGCAGTTCTTC
CDR3: CASSPPGQGPNEQFF

J: TRBJ2-7
D: -
size: -
V: TRBV7-2
DNA: TGTGCCAGCAGCAACCCGAGCCACGAGCAGTACTTC
CDR3: CASSNPSHEQYF

J: TRBJ1-1
D: -
size: -
V: TRBV5-1
DNA: TGCGCCAGCAGCTTGATAATGAACACTGAAGCTTTCTTT
CDR3: CASSLIMNTEAFF

J: TRBJ2-6
D: TRBD1
size: -
V: TRBV5-6
DNA: TGTGCCAGCAGCTCTCAGGGGGCTGGGGCCAACGTCCTGACTTTC
CDR3: CASSSQGAGANVLTF

J: TRBJ2-2
D: TRBD2
size: -
V: TRBV27
DNA: TGTGCCAGCAGCGCCCCCGCGGGACTAGCGGGACCTGGGGAGCTGTTTTTT
CDR3: CASSAPAGLAGPGELFF

J: TRBJ1-4
D: -
size: -
V: TRBV4-2
DNA: TGTGCCAGCAGCCAGCTCCGGGGGGGGCCTAATGAAAAACTGTTTTTT
CDR3: CASSQLRGGPNEKLFF